The 29 T cell receptor beta chains reported below all come from one sample, sequenced in a study of blood T cell repertoires in COVID-19. Sequencing used immunoSEQ multiplex PCR; TCRdb keeps in-frame clones, though not all of them. The table includes fewer than 200,000 clones, 85% to 90% detected once. Input material: peripheral blood. Source of these receptors: a man aged 45 to 65 who had recovered from COVID-19.

The chain has TRBV28 and TRBJ1-4; D remains ambiguous. Deletions cut 10 bases from V and 8 bases from J, with 14 bases between. Per germline, CDR1 MDHEN and CDR2 SYDVKM. This CDR3 region has 12 residues. DNA of the CDR3: TGTGCCATACAGCAAACCCCCGAAAAACTGTTTTTT. Protein sequence: CAIQQTPEKLFF.

The V gene is TRBV25-1, the J gene TRBJ1-2; the D is unclear. The germline V and J ends were trimmed by 1 base and 6 bases, with 6 bases remaining between them. This CDR3 has 12 residues. The V gene's germline CDR1 is MGHDK and CDR2 SYGVNS. The CDR3 region has the DNA TGTGCCAGCAGTGAATCGTTCCATGGCTACACCTTC. This gives the protein CASSESFHGYTF.

The chain links TRBV7-3 to TRBJ1-2, with TRBD1 matching 7 bases. The CDR3 is 14 residues long. The germline V gene has CDR1 SGHTA and CDR2 FQGTGA. With 4 bases clipped from V and 2 bases from J, the junction kept 4 bases outside the gene matches. CDR3 amino acids: CASSSGQANYGYTF. Here the CDR3 DNA reads TGTGCCAGCAGCTCCGGACAGGCCAACTATGGCTACACCTTC.

This sequence joins TRBV25-1 and TRBJ2-1; D is ambiguous. The length of the CDR3 is 14 residues. V lost 0 bases and J lost 5, with 8 bases in between. Germline V gene lookup returns CDR1 MGHDK and CDR2 SYGVNS. This chain's CDR3 is CASSEYTVNNEQFF. The CDR3 coding sequence is TGTGCCAGCAGTGAATATACAGTAAACAATGAGCAGTTCTTC.

The chain joins TRBV10-3 to TRBJ1-5; D is unresolved. The length of the CDR3 is 15 residues. The germline V gene has CDR1 ENHRY and CDR2 SYGVKD. The ends were cut back, 4 bases at V and 2 bases at J, with 12 bases in the middle. This CDR3 reads CAISATGVGNQPQHF. CDR3 DNA sequence: TGTGCCATCAGTGCGACCGGAGTGGGCAATCAGCCCCAGCATTTT.

This sequence joins TRBV4-2 and TRBJ2-5, with 7 positions matching TRBD2. The V gene end was trimmed by 1 base and the J gene end by 2 bases; junction bases not matched to a gene: 1. The CDR3 spans 14 residues. Looked up from germline, CDR1 is LGHNA and CDR2 is YNFKEQ. CDR3 sequence (DNA): TGTGCCAGCAGCCAAGGGGGGGGGCAAGAGACCCAGTACTTC. Amino acid sequence: CASSQGGGQETQYF.

The chain carries TRBV30 and TRBJ2-7, with D perhaps matching TRBD2 (5 bases). Deletions cut 3 bases from V and 6 bases from J, with 18 bases between. Germline loops: CDR1 GTSNPN, CDR2 SVGIG (reference sequence). The CDR3 is 14 residues long. The CDR3 sequence: CAWRLRGTSGEQYF. CDR3 DNA: TGTGCCTGGAGACTACGGGGAACGTCTGGCGAGCAGTACTTC.

Written as DNA, the CDR3 is TGTGCCAGCAGGTCGGCGACAGCGAGCTCCTACGAGCAGTACTTC. As protein: CASRSATASSYEQYF. The chain joins TRBV6-6 to TRBJ2-7; D may be TRBD1 (5 bases). Germline V lookup: CDR1 MNHNY, CDR2 SVGAGI (reference sequence). The CDR3 length is 15 residues. V lost 6 bases, J lost 0 bases, and 15 bases lay in between.

This clone occurred once. The chain combines TRBV6-1 with TRBJ1-2; 7 bases agree with TRBD1. The germline CDR1 and CDR2 sequences are MNHNS and SASEGT. The CDR3 contains 16 residues. The ends lost 4 bases at V and 4 bases at J; junction bases unmatched: 12. The CDR3 DNA reads as TGTGCCAGCAGTGCTTCCGGGACAGAGGGAATCTATGGCTACACCTTC. Its translation is CASSASGTEGIYGYTF.

The chain joins TRBV19 to TRBJ1-2, with D hard to call. The V and J ends lost 6 bases and 8 bases respectively, with 13 bases between them. This CDR3 contains 12 residues. CDR1 is LNHDA and CDR2 is SQIVND in the germline V gene (reference sequence). The CDR3, as DNA: TGTGCCAGTAGCTTACAACAATACGGCTACACCTTC. This encodes CASSLQQYGYTF.

The DNA for the CDR3 is TGTGCCAGCAGTCCCAGGACAGGGGAGAAATCATCACCCCTCCACTTT. This codes for CASSPRTGEKSSPLHF. The V and J genes are TRBV2 and TRBJ1-6, with 9 bases fitting TRBD1. This CDR3 has 16 amino acids. Losses at the gene ends were 5 bases for V and 10 bases for J; bases not matched to a gene: 12. Germline CDR1 SNHLY, CDR2 FYNNEI.

The V and J genes are TRBV6-5 and TRBJ2-7; 7 bases align to TRBD1. CDR1 and CDR2 from the germline V gene are MNHEY and SVGAGI. V shed 6 bases, J shed 3 bases, and the junction held 8 bases outside the gene matches. The CDR3 contains 14 residues. CDR3 nucleotides: TGTGCCAGCAGCTCATCCGGGACAGACTACGAGCAGTACTTC. This gives the protein CASSSSGTDYEQYF.

This rearrangement joins TRBV9 to TRBJ1-2, with D possibly matching TRBD1 (6 bases). This CDR3 region has 13 residues. Germline V gives CDR1 SGDLS, CDR2 YYNGEE. Trimming took 3 bases from V and 8 from J, leaving 14 bases between them. CDR3 coding DNA: TGTGCCAGCAGCGCGGGACATGAACTCGGCTACACCTTC. It translates to CASSAGHELGYTF. The entire variable domain, with the rest obtained from reference TRBV9 and TRBJ1-2, is as follows: DSGVTQTPKHLITATGQRVTLRCSPRSGDLSVYWYQQSLDQGLQFLIQYYNGEERAKGNILERFSAQQFPDLHSELNLSSLELGDSALYFCASSAGHELGYTFGSGTRLTVV.

V and J are TRBV7-9 and TRBJ2-2; TRBD2 matches at 8 bases. In germline, CDR1 is SEHNR, CDR2 FQNEAQ (reference sequence). CDR3 size: 16 residues. Trimming at V came to 2 bases and at J to 2 bases, leaving 4 bases not matched to a gene. CDR3 loop: CASSLRLAGNTGELFF. The DNA of the CDR3 is TGTGCCAGCAGCTTAAGGCTAGCGGGTAACACCGGGGAGCTGTTTTTT.

This chain connects TRBV6-4 to TRBJ1-6, with D possibly TRBD1 on 5 matching bases. V was clipped by 6 bases and J by 5 bases, with 17 bases between them. CDR3 size: 16 residues. CDR1 is MRHNA, CDR2 SNTAGT, per germline. The CDR3 sequence is CASSPTGRGNNSPLHF. In DNA form, the CDR3 reads TGTGCCAGCAGCCCTACGGGGAGGGGTAATAATTCACCCCTCCACTTT.

The chain uses TRBV28 and TRBJ2-7; 10 positions agree with TRBD2. V lost 3 bases, J lost 5 bases, and 4 bases stayed unmatched. This CDR3 has 14 amino acids. CDR1 is MDHEN and CDR2 is SYDVKM in the germline V gene. CDR3 amino acids: CASSLTSGLNEQYF. The CDR3 DNA reads TGTGCCAGCAGTTTGACTAGCGGGCTCAACGAGCAGTACTTC.

In its sample, this clone was seen once. The rearrangement uses TRBV6-2 or TRBV6-3 and TRBJ2-1; 7 nucleotides agree with TRBD1. This CDR3 has 17 residues. The germline V gene encodes CDR1 MNHEY and CDR2 SVGEGT. The ends lost 2 bases at V and 8 bases at J; junction bases unmatched: 15. This CDR3 reads CASSYSNRQGVSHEQFF. The CDR3 DNA is TGTGCCAGCAGTTACAGTAACCGACAGGGAGTTAGCCATGAGCAGTTCTTC.

This clone was seen a single time. The chain uses TRBV19 and TRBJ2-5, with 7 bases aligning to TRBD1. CDR3 size: 15 residues. CDR1 is LNHDA, CDR2 SQIVND, per germline (reference sequence). J lost 2 bases, V lost 1 base, and 4 bases had no gene match. CDR3 loop: CASSIGTGAQETQYF. The CDR3 region has the DNA TGTGCCAGTAGTATAGGCACAGGGGCGCAAGAGACCCAGTACTTC. The variable domain in full, with the rest retrieved from reference TRBV19 and TRBJ2-5, is DGGITQSPKYLFRKEGQNVTLSCEQNLNHDAMYWYRQDPGQGLRLIYYSQIVNDFQKGDIAEGYSVSREKKESFPLTVTSAQKNPTAFYLCASSIGTGAQETQYFGPGTRLLVL.

The chain joins TRBV7-6 to TRBJ2-5; 7 positions match TRBD2. The V gene end was trimmed by 4 bases and the J gene end by 5 bases; junction bases not matched to a gene: 10. CDR1 and CDR2 (germline): SGHVS, FNYEAQ. The CDR3 runs to 15 residues. The CDR3 here is CASSYETSTGETQYF. The DNA for the CDR3 is TGTGCCAGCAGCTACGAGACTAGCACCGGGGAGACCCAGTACTTC.

This chain joins TRBV6-6 and TRBJ1-1; 8 bases are a match to TRBD1. The CDR3 consists of 16 residues. The J segment lost 6 bases and the V segment lost 2 bases, leaving 11 bases of the junction unmatched. CDR1 and CDR2 from the germline V gene are MNHNY and SVGAGI (reference sequence). The CDR3 here is CASSYEVIQGAAEAFF. Here the CDR3 DNA reads TGTGCCAGCAGTTACGAGGTTATCCAGGGGGCGGCTGAAGCTTTCTTT.

The chain has TRBV25-1 and TRBJ2-1; 14 bases agree with TRBD2. The germline V gene has CDR1 MGHDK and CDR2 SYGVNS. Germline trimming cut 5 bases from V and 7 bases from J; bases unmatched to any gene: 4. CDR3 length: 15 residues. CDR3 in amino acids: CASSKTSGRANEQFF. The CDR3 DNA follows: TGTGCCAGCAGTAAGACTAGCGGGAGGGCTAATGAGCAGTTCTTC.

The chain is built from TRBV5-1 and TRBJ2-5, with D perhaps matching TRBD2 (6 bases). The CDR3 extends over 14 amino acids. V was clipped by 5 bases and J by 1 base, with 12 bases between them. Germline assignment: CDR1 SGHRS and CDR2 YFSETQ. The CDR3 region has the DNA TGCGCCAGCAGGGAAGCGGGCGGCCAAGAGACCCAGTACTTC. Translated, it gives CASREAGGQETQYF.

The rearrangement links TRBV6-1 to TRBJ2-1; 16 bases are shared with TRBD2. Germline V gives CDR1 MNHNS, CDR2 SASEGT. Losses at the gene ends were 3 bases for V and 7 bases for J; bases not matched to a gene: 3. There are 16 residues in the CDR3. The CDR3 bases are TGTGCCAGCAGTGAGGGACTAGCGGGAGGGCCGAATGAGCAGTTCTTC. This encodes CASSEGLAGGPNEQFF.

This sequence joins TRBV5-1 and TRBJ2-3; a possible D gene is TRBD2 (6 bases). Trimming took 5 bases from V and 1 from J, leaving 8 bases between them. The length of the CDR3 is 13 residues. CDR1 and CDR2 (germline): SGHRS, YFSETQ. CDR3 coding DNA: TGCGCCAGCAGTTTAGCGGGCACAGATACGCAGTATTTT. This translates into CASSLAGTDTQYF. Based on the CDR3 plus reference TRBV5-1 and TRBJ2-3, the full variable domain is KAGVTQTPRYLIKTRGQQVTLSCSPISGHRSVSWYQQTPGQGLQFLFEYFSETQRNKGNFPGRFSGRQFSNSRSEMNVSTLELGDSALYLCASSLAGTDTQYFGPGTRLTVL.

V and J are TRBV15 and TRBJ2-7; D is unresolved. With 0 bases removed from V and 5 bases from J, the gap between germline ends came to 11 bases. CDR3 length equals 14 residues. Germline assignment: CDR1 LNHNV and CDR2 YYDKDF (reference sequence). This CDR3 reads CATSRERVANEQYF. The CDR3 coding sequence is TGTGCCACCAGCAGAGAGAGAGTCGCGAACGAGCAGTACTTC.

The chain joins TRBV7-2 to TRBJ2-1; 8 bases fit TRBD1. The CDR3 extends over 16 amino acids. J was trimmed by 3 bases and V by 5 bases; bases with no gene match: 9. CDR1 SGHTA and CDR2 FQGNSA come from the germline V gene. CDR3 coding DNA: TGTGCCAGCAGCCCCCGTAGACAGGGGCTCTACAATGAGCAGTTCTTC. Its translation is CASSPRRQGLYNEQFF.

This clone has only one observation. V gene TRBV4-3 combines with J gene TRBJ1-2; 8 bases line up with TRBD1. There are 14 residues in the CDR3. V shed 4 bases and J 6 bases; nucleotides not matched to a gene: 7. Germline V gene lookup returns CDR1 LGHNA and CDR2 YSLEER. This CDR3 is CASSPTGTGHGYTF. CDR3 DNA sequence: TGCGCCAGCAGCCCAACCGGGACAGGTCATGGCTACACCTTC.

CDR3 in amino acids: CASSLELAGGGETQYF. The CDR3 DNA is TGTGCCAGCAGCTTAGAACTAGCGGGAGGAGGGGAGACCCAGTACTTC. The chain is built from TRBV7-7 and TRBJ2-5; 12 bases line up with TRBD2. CDR1 is SSHAT and CDR2 is FNYEAQ in the germline V gene (reference sequence). The CDR3 is made up of 16 amino acids. V lost 1 base, J lost 5 bases, and 5 bases stayed unmatched.

The chain combines TRBV5-6 with TRBJ2-7; 10 positions match TRBD2. V lost 4 bases, J lost 6 bases, and 4 bases stayed unmatched. The CDR3 contains 13 residues. Germline V gene data show CDR1 as SGHDT and CDR2 as YYEEEE. CDR3 in DNA: TGTGCCAGCAGCCTGGGACTAGCGCTCGAGCAGTACTTC. Its translation is CASSLGLALEQYF. The full variable domain, in which reference TRBV5-6 and TRBJ2-7 provide the parts outside the CDR3, is DAGVTQSPTHLIKTRGQQVTLRCSPKSGHDTVSWYQQALGQGPQFIFQYYEEEERQRGNFPDRFSGHQFPNYSSELNVNALLLGDSALYLCASSLGLALEQYFGPGTRLTVT.